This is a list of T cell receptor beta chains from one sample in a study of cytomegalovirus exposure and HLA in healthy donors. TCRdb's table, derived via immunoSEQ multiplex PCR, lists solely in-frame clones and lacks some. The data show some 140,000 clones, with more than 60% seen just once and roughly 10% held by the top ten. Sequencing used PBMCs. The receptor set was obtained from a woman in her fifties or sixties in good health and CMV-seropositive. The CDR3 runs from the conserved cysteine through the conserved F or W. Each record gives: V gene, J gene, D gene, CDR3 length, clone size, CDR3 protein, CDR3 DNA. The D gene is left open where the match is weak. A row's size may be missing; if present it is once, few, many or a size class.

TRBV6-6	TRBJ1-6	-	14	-	CASSYPVPGSPLHF	TGTGCCAGCAGTTATCCTGTTCCCGGTTCACCCCTCCACTTT
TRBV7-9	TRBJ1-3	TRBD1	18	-	CASSYTGTGGVSRNTIYF	TGTGCCAGCAGCTACACCGGGACAGGGGGCGTCTCTAGAAACACCATATATTTT
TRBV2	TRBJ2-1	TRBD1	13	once	CASSEALDRVRFF	TGTGCCAGCAGTGAAGCGCTTGACAGGGTCCGGTTCTTC
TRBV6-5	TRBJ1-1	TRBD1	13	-	CASHRGEAGVAFF	TGTGCCAGCCACAGGGGCGAAGCGGGAGTGGCTTTCTTT
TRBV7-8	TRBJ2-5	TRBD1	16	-	CASSLTGTGGEETQYF	TGTGCCAGCAGCCTTACCGGGACAGGGGGCGAAGAGACCCAGTACTTC
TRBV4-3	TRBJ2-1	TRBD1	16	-	CASSQDPGQVYNEQFF	TGCGCCAGCAGCCAAGACCCGGGACAGGTGTACAATGAGCAGTTCTTC
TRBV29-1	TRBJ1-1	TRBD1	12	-	CSAGDRGAEAFF	TGCAGCGCCGGGGACAGGGGGGCTGAAGCTTTCTTT
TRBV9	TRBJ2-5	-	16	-	CASSVGGQATQETQYF	TGTGCCAGCAGCGTAGGGGGCCAGGCGACACAAGAGACCCAGTACTTC
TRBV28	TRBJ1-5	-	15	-	CASSSDGGGYQPQHF	TGTGCCAGCAGTTCGGACGGGGGGGGGTATCAGCCCCAGCATTTT
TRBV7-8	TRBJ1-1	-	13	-	CASSLEILTEAFF	TGTGCCAGCAGCTTAGAGATACTCACTGAAGCTTTCTTT
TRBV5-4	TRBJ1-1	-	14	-	CASSRTVPGTEAFF	TGTGCCAGCAGCCGAACGGTTCCGGGGACTGAAGCTTTCTTT
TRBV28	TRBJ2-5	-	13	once	CASKPPDRETQYF	TGTGCCAGCAAACCCCCCGACAGGGAGACCCAGTACTTC
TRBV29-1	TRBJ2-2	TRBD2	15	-	CSVVAGLAGSGELFF	TGCAGCGTTGTAGCGGGACTAGCGGGGTCCGGGGAGCTGTTTTTT
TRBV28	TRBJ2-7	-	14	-	CASRSPGVTGILYF	TGTGCCAGCAGATCTCCAGGAGTGACGGGGATATTGTACTTC